These T cell receptor beta chains were read from a single sample in a study of brain T cells in children with intractable seizures. Profiled with immunoSEQ multiplex PCR; TCRdb holds only in-frame clones, not every one. The sample records about 350,000 clones, 85% to 95% being singletons. Sequences were derived from peripheral blood, sampled 4 to 5 months after surgery. All receptors derive from a boy under two years old with tuberous sclerosis and intractable seizures. The CDR3 runs from the conserved cysteine through the conserved F or W. The D gene is left open where the match is weak. Clone size is not always given. Where it is, it says once, few, many or a class for expanded clones.

J gene,CDR3 length,V gene,D gene,clone size,CDR3 protein,CDR3 DNA
TRBJ1-2,15,TRBV27,NA,NA,CASSLSWQGKGGYTF,TGTGCCAGCAGTTTATCGTGGCAGGGGAAGGGTGGCTACACCTTC
TRBJ1-5,14,TRBV7-2,NA,NA,CASSLTAGNQPQHF,TGTGCCAGCAGCTTAACGGCAGGGAATCAGCCCCAGCATTTT
TRBJ1-1,16,TRBV21-1,NA,once,CASSKGQGRPGSEAFF,TGTGCCAGCAGCAAAGGACAGGGGCGCCCGGGGTCTGAAGCTTTCTTT
TRBJ1-6,16,TRBV27,NA,few,CASSLSWSSYNSPLHF,TGTGCCAGCAGTTTATCATGGAGCTCCTATAATTCACCCCTCCACTTT
TRBJ2-5,11,TRBV7-2,NA,NA,CASSLAETQYF,TGTGCCAGCAGCTTAGCCGAGACCCAGTACTTC
TRBJ1-2,16,TRBV10-3,TRBD1,NA,CAISELPDRGDYGYTF,TGTGCCATCAGTGAGCTCCCGGACAGGGGAGACTATGGCTACACCTTC
TRBJ2-3,15,TRBV11-2,TRBD2,NA,CASSSRAGQTDTQYF,TGTGCCAGCAGCTCGAGAGCGGGGCAGACAGATACGCAGTATTTT
TRBJ2-7,13,TRBV30,NA,NA,CASFNRPGSEQYF,TGTGCCTCCTTCAACCGACCAGGGAGCGAGCAGTACTTC
TRBJ1-6,16,TRBV6-2/TRBV6-3,NA,NA,CASSYPPYRTKSPLHF,TGTGCCAGCAGTTACCCTCCTTATAGAACGAAATCACCCCTCCACTTT
TRBJ2-7,13,TRBV25-1,NA,NA,CASSELGFYEQYF,TGTGCCAGCAGTGAATTGGGATTTTACGAGCAGTACTTC
TRBJ1-2,15,TRBV30,TRBD1,NA,CAWTTGGSDLYGYTF,TGTGCCTGGACGACAGGGGGATCCGATCTCTATGGCTACACCTTC
TRBJ1-2,13,TRBV27,TRBD1,NA,CASSPGGNYGYTF,TGTGCCAGCAGTCCAGGGGGAAACTATGGCTACACCTTC
TRBJ1-6,20,TRBV28,TRBD1,NA,CASSLPSTPSRDSFYSPLHF,TGTGCCAGCAGTTTACCCTCCACACCCTCCCGGGACAGCTTTTATTCACCCCTCCACTTT
TRBJ2-2,14,TRBV7-9,NA,NA,CASSSASDTGELFF,TGTGCCAGCAGCTCTGCTTCTGACACCGGGGAGCTGTTTTTT
TRBJ1-1,14,TRBV7-9,NA,NA,CASSLARGNTEAFF,TGTGCCAGCAGCTTAGCGCGGGGGAACACTGAAGCTTTCTTT
TRBJ1-2,13,TRBV6-5,NA,NA,CASSYSAGYGYTF,TGTGCCAGCAGTTACTCGGCAGGGTATGGCTACACCTTC
TRBJ1-6,12,TRBV28,NA,NA,CASSLAGSPLHF,TGTGCCAGCAGTTTAGCTGGGTCACCCCTCCACTTT
TRBJ2-5,15,TRBV3-1/TRBV3-2,NA,NA,CASSQVLGEQETQYF,TGTGCCAGCAGCCAAGTTTTAGGGGAGCAAGAGACCCAGTACTTC
TRBJ2-7,12,TRBV15,NA,NA,CATSLDRYEQYF,TGTGCCACCAGCCTGGACCGCTACGAGCAGTACTTC
TRBJ1-2,14,TRBV12-5,NA,NA,CASGLGREVVGYTF,TGTGCTAGTGGTTTGGGGAGGGAGGTCGTGGGCTACACCTTC
TRBJ1-1,15,TRBV12-5,NA,NA,CASGLPGTRNTEAFF,TGTGCTAGTGGTTTGCCCGGGACTAGGAACACTGAAGCTTTCTTT
TRBJ2-7,15,TRBV11-3,NA,once,CASSPRVRPFYEQYF,TGTGCCAGCAGCCCGAGGGTCCGGCCCTTCTACGAGCAGTACTTC
TRBJ2-7,16,TRBV30,TRBD2,NA,CAWRGGSGGVTYEQYF,TGTGCCTGGAGGGGGGGGAGTGGAGGGGTCACCTACGAGCAGTACTTC
TRBJ1-4,16,TRBV3-1/TRBV3-2,TRBD1,NA,CASSQLTGTENEKLFF,TGTGCCAGCAGCCAGTTAACCGGGACAGAGAATGAAAAACTGTTTTTT
TRBJ2-7,14,TRBV7-2,NA,NA,CASSLGGSAYEQYF,TGTGCCAGCAGCTTAGGGGGATCCGCCTACGAGCAGTACTTC
TRBJ1-4,12,TRBV12-3/TRBV12-4,NA,NA,CASSRENEKLFF,TGTGCCAGCAGCCGGGAGAATGAAAAACTGTTTTTT
TRBJ1-2,16,TRBV7-2,NA,NA,CASSLESGSANYGYTF,TGTGCCAGCAGCTTAGAATCGGGCTCAGCTAACTATGGCTACACCTTC
TRBJ2-7,14,TRBV2,NA,NA,CASKGPDLSYEQYF,TGTGCCAGCAAGGGCCCAGACCTTTCCTACGAGCAGTACTTC
TRBJ2-1,19,TRBV4-2,TRBD2,NA,CASSPGLAGTTPSYNEQFF,TGTGCCAGCAGTCCGGGACTAGCGGGGACTACTCCCTCCTACAATGAGCAGTTCTTC
TRBJ2-1,15,TRBV2,NA,once,CASSVARSSYNEQFF,TGTGCCAGCAGTGTAGCGAGGAGCTCCTACAATGAGCAGTTCTTC
TRBJ2-5,15,TRBV13,NA,NA,CASSPRRSSQETQYF,TGTGCCAGCAGCCCGAGACGCTCTTCACAAGAGACCCAGTACTTC
TRBJ2-5,13,TRBV12-3/TRBV12-4,NA,NA,CASSLPGQETQYF,TGTGCCAGCAGTTTACCGGGCCAAGAGACCCAGTACTTC
TRBJ2-7,14,TRBV6-5,NA,NA,CASSSYSGAGEQYF,TGTGCCAGCAGTTCCTACTCAGGGGCTGGCGAGCAGTACTTC
TRBJ2-3,13,TRBV5-4,NA,once,CASSLMTADTQYF,TGTGCCAGCAGCTTGATGACGGCAGATACGCAGTATTTT
TRBJ2-5,13,TRBV5-1,NA,NA,CASSLGGEETQYF,TGCGCCAGCAGCTTGGGAGGGGAAGAGACCCAGTACTTC
TRBJ2-7,15,TRBV7-6,TRBD1,few,CASSSKTYRGNEQYF,TGTGCCAGCAGCTCGAAGACCTACAGGGGGAACGAGCAGTACTTC
TRBJ2-1,15,TRBV3-1/TRBV3-2,NA,NA,CASSSGAGVYNEQFF,TGTGCCAGCAGCTCAGGGGCGGGGGTTTACAATGAGCAGTTCTTC
TRBJ2-6,18,TRBV7-6,NA,NA,CASSPLEGRGSGANVLTF,TGTGCCAGCAGCCCCCTGGAGGGCAGGGGCTCTGGGGCCAACGTCCTGACTTTC
TRBJ2-1,15,TRBV5-1,NA,NA,CASNLERSSYNEQFF,TGCGCCAGCAATTTGGAACGAAGCTCCTACAATGAGCAGTTCTTC
TRBJ2-7,18,TRBV14,NA,NA,CASSRLATKILVKNEQYF,TGTGCCAGCAGCCGGCTAGCTACGAAGATCTTAGTTAAGAACGAGCAGTACTTC
TRBJ2-3,17,TRBV3-1/TRBV3-2,TRBD2,NA,CASSQEKREGVTDTQYF,TGTGCCAGCAGCCAAGAAAAGCGGGAGGGGGTGACAGATACGCAGTATTTT
TRBJ2-3,13,TRBV24-1,NA,NA,CATSDTSRLEQYF,TGTGCCACCAGTGACACCTCTCGCCTGGAGCAGTATTTT
TRBJ2-1,16,TRBV7-3,TRBD1,NA,CASSLLDRGLYNEQFF,TGTGCCAGCAGCTTATTGGACAGGGGGCTTTACAATGAGCAGTTCTTC
TRBJ1-6,14,TRBV5-1,TRBD1,NA,CASSQDRRHSPLHF,TGCGCCAGCAGCCAGGACAGGAGGCATTCACCCCTCCACTTT
TRBJ2-2,16,TRBV7-7,NA,NA,CASSLGSDPNTGELFF,TGTGCTAGCAGCTTAGGCTCGGACCCGAACACCGGGGAGCTGTTTTTT
TRBJ2-3,21,TRBV9,TRBD2,NA,CASSAESPGLARIGGTDTQYF,TGTGCCAGCAGCGCCGAATCTCCGGGACTAGCAAGGATCGGCGGCACAGATACGCAGTATTTT
TRBJ2-7,14,TRBV5-4,TRBD1,NA,CASSLGTGYYEQYF,TGTGCCAGCAGCTTGGGGACAGGGTACTACGAGCAGTACTTC
TRBJ2-7,12,TRBV29-1,NA,NA,CSVSPSPYEQYF,TGCAGCGTTTCGCCTAGTCCCTACGAGCAGTACTTC